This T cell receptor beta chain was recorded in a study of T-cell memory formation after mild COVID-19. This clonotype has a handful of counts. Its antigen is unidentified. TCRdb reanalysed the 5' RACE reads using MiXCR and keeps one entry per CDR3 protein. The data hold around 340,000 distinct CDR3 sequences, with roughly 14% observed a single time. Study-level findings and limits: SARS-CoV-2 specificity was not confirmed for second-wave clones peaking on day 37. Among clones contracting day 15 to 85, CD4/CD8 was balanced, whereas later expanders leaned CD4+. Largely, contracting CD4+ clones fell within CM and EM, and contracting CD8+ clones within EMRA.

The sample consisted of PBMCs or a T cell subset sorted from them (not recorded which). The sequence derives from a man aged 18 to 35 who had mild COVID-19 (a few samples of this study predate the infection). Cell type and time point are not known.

In DNA, the CDR3 is TGTGCCAGCAGTCCCCCCGGGCCTGGAACTGGAGAGACCCAGTACTTC. Its protein is CASSPPGPGTGETQYF. This rearrangement joins TRBV12-3 or TRBV12-4 to TRBJ2-5; D gene uncertain. V shed 5 bases and J shed 4 bases, with 20 bases lying between them. CDR3 length: 16 amino acids.